The clone carrying this T cell receptor beta chain has a count of ten or more. Its antigen is not identified. This CDR3 has 15 amino acids. The J segment lost 6 bases and the V segment lost 2 bases, leaving 3 bases of the junction unmatched. CDR1 MNHNY and CDR2 SVGAGI come from the germline V gene (reference sequence). This sample was taken from a study of molecular identifiers for immune sequencing clone quantification. Findings of the study overall: Clones above 20 RNA copies contained over 98% of effector molecules and under 1% of naive molecules.

TCRdb processed the PCR reads anew with MiXCR; each CDR3 protein has one entry. The sample lists 490,000 or so distinct CDR3 sequences; about 20% were seen once. The sequence derives from a human donor in good health. Some libraries in this study had Jurkat cell RNA spiked in. Sample: naive CD8+ T cells from blood, with Jurkat cell RNA spiked in. The subset denotes: FACS-sorted CD8+CD4-CCR7+CD45RA+ naive T cells. The gene calls are TRBV6-6 and TRBJ2-2; TRBD1 aligns across 10 bases. Here the CDR3 reads CASSYGTGDAGELFF. CDR3 coding DNA: TGTGCCAGCAGTTACGGGACAGGGGACGCCGGGGAGCTGTTTTTT.